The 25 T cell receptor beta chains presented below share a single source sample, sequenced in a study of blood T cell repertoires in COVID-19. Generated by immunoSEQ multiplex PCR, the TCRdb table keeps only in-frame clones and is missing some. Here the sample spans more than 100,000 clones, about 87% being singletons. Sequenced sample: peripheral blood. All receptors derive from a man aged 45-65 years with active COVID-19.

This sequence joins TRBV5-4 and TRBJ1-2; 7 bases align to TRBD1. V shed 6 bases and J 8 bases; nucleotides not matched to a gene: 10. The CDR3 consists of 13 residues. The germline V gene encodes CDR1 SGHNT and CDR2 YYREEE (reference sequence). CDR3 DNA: TGTGCCAGCACCCCACAGGGGAGTAGGGGCTACACCTTC. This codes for CASTPQGSRGYTF.

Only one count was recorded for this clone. In DNA, the CDR3 is TGTGCCAGCGGGAGGCTAGGCGCTCTCGAAGCTTTCTTT. Translation: CASGRLGALEAFF. The J gene is TRBJ1-1, the V gene TRBV12-3 or TRBV12-4; D gene ambiguous. The V end lost 8 bases, the J end lost 8 bases, and 18 bases lay between the germline ends. This CDR3 has 13 amino acids.

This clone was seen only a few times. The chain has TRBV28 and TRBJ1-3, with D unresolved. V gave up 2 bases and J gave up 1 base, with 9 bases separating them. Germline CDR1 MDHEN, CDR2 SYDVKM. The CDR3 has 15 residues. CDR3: CASSLGGTSGNTIYF. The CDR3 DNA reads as TGTGCCAGCAGTTTAGGCGGTACTTCTGGAAACACCATATATTTT.

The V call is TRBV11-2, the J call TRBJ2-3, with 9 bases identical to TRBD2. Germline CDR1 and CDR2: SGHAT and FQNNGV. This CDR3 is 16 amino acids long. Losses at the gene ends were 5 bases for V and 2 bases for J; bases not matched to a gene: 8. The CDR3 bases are TGTGCCAGCAGCACCGTAGCGGGGGTTAACACAGATACGCAGTATTTT. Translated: CASSTVAGVNTDTQYF.

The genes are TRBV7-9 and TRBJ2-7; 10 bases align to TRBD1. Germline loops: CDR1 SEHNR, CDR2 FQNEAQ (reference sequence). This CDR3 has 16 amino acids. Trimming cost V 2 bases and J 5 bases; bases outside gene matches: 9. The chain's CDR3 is CASSLLGTGVRDEQYF. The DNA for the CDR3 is TGTGCCAGCAGCTTACTGGGGACAGGGGTAAGGGACGAGCAGTACTTC.

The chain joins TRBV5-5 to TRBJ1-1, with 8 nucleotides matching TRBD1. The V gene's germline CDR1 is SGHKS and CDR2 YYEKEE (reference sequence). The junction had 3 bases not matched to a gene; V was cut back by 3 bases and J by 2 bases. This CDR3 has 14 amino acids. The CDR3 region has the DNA TGTGCCAGCAGCTCAGGGGGCTACAACACTGAAGCTTTCTTT. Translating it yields CASSSGGYNTEAFF.

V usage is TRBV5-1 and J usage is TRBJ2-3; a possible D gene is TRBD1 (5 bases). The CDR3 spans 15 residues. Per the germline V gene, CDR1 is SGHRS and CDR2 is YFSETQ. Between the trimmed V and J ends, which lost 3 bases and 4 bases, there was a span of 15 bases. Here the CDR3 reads CASSWRQGVSDTQYF. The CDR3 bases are TGCGCCAGCAGCTGGCGGCAGGGTGTATCAGATACGCAGTATTTT.

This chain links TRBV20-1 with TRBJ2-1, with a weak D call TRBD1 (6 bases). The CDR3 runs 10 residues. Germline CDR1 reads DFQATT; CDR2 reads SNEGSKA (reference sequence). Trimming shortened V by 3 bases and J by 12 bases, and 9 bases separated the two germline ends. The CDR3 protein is CSASTRGQFF. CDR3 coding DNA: TGCAGTGCTAGTACCAGGGGGCAGTTCTTC.

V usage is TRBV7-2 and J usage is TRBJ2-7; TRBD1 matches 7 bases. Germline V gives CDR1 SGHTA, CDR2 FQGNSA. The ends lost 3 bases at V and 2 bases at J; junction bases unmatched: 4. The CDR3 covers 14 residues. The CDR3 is CASSFRDRTYEQYF. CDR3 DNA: TGTGCCAGCAGCTTCCGGGACAGAACCTACGAGCAGTACTTC.

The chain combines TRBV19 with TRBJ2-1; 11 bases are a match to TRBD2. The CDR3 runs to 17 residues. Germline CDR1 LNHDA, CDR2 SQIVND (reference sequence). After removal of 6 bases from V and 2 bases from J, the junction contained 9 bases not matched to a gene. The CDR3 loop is CASRPTSSGGPYNEQFF. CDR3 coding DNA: TGTGCCAGTAGGCCTACATCTAGCGGGGGGCCCTACAATGAGCAGTTCTTC.

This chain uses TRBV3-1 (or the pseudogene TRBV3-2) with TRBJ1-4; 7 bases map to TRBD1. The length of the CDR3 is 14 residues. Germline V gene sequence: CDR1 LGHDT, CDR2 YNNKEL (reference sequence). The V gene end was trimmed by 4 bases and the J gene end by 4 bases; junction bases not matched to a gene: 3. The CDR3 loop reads CASSRRQGNEKLFF. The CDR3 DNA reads TGTGCCAGCAGCCGACGACAGGGTAATGAAAAACTGTTTTTT.

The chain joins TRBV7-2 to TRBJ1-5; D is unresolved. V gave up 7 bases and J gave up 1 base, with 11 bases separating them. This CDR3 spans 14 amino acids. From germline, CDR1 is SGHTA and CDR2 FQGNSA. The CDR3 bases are TGTGCCAGCACCCTCACGGGGAGCAATCAGCCCCAGCATTTT. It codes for CASTLTGSNQPQHF.

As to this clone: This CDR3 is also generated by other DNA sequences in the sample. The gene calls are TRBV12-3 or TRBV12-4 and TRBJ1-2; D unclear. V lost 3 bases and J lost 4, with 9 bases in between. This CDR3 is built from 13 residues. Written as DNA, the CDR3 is TGTGCCAGCAGTTTGGTAGGGAGCTATGGCTACACCTTC. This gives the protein CASSLVGSYGYTF.

This CDR3 reads CASSQRGKYGYTF. DNA of the CDR3: TGTGCCAGCAGCCAAAGAGGCAAGTATGGCTACACCTTC. This chain joins TRBV3-1 (or the pseudogene TRBV3-2) and TRBJ1-2, with D unresolved. The germline CDR1 and CDR2 sequences are LGHDT and YNNKEL (reference sequence). There are 13 residues in the CDR3. Trimming removed 2 bases at V and 5 bases at J, with 9 bases between.

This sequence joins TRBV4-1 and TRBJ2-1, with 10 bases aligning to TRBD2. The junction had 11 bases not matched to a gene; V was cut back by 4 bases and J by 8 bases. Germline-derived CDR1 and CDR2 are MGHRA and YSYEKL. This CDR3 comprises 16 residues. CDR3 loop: CASSPFGAGGLYEQFF. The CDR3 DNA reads TGCGCCAGCAGCCCGTTCGGAGCGGGGGGGCTCTATGAGCAGTTCTTC.

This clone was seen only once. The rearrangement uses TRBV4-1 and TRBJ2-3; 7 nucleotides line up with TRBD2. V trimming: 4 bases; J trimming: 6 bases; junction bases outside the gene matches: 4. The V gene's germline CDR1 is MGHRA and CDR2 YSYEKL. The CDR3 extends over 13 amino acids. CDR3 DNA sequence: TGCGCCAGCAGCCGCCAACTAGCGGATACGCAGTATTTT. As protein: CASSRQLADTQYF.

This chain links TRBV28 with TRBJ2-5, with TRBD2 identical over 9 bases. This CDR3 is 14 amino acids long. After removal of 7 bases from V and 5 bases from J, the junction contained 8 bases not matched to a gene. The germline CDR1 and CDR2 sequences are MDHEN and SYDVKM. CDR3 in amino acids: CASKGGGARETQYF. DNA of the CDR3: TGTGCCAGCAAAGGCGGGGGGGCCCGGGAGACCCAGTACTTC.

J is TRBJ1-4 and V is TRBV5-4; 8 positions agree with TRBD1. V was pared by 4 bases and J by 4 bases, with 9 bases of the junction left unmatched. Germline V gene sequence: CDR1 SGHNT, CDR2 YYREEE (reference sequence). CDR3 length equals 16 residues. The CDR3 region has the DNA TGTGCCAGCAGCATGGGAACAGGGGGAGGTAATGAAAAACTGTTTTTT. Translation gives CASSMGTGGGNEKLFF.

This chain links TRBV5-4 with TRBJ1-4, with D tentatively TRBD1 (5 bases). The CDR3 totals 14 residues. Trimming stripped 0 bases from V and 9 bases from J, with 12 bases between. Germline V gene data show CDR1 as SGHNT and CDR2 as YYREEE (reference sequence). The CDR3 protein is CASSLGGESQKLFF. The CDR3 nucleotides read TGTGCCAGCAGCTTGGGGGGCGAAAGTCAAAAACTGTTTTTT.

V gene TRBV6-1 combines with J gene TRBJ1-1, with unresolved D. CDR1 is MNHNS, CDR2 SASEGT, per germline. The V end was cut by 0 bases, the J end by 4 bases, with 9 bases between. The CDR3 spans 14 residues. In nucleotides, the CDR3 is TGTGCCAGCAGTGAAGCCTGGCCAGGCACTGAAGCTTTCTTT. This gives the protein CASSEAWPGTEAFF.

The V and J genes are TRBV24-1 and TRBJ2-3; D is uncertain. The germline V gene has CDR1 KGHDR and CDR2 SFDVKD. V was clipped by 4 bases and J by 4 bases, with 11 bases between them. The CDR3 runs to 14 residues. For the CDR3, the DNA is TGTGCCACCAGTGACGGCAGGTCAGCAGATACGCAGTATTTT. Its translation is CATSDGRSADTQYF.

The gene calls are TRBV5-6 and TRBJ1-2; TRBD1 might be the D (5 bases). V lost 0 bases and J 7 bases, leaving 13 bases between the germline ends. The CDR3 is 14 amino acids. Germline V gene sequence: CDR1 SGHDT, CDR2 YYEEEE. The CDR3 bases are TGTGCCAGCAGCTTGGACGGGAGGGGTTTTGGCTACACCTTC. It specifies CASSLDGRGFGYTF.

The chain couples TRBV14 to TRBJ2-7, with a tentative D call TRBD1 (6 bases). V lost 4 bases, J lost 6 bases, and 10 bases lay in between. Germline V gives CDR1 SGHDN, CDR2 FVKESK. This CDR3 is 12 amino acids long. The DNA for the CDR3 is TGTGCCAGCAGCCGGACAGCCTCCGAGCAGTACTTC. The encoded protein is CASSRTASEQYF.

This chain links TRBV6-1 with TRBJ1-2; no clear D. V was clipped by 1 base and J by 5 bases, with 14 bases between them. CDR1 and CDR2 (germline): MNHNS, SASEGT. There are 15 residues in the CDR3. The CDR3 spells CASSEGNSIGYGYTF. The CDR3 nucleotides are TGTGCCAGCAGTGAAGGTAATAGCATCGGGTATGGCTACACCTTC.

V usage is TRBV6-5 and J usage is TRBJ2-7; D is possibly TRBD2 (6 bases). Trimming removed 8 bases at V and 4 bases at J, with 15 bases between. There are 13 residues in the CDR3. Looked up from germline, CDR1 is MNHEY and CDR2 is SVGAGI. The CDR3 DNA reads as TGTGCCAGCGGGCTTTATGGGGGGTACGAGCAGTACTTC. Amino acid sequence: CASGLYGGYEQYF.